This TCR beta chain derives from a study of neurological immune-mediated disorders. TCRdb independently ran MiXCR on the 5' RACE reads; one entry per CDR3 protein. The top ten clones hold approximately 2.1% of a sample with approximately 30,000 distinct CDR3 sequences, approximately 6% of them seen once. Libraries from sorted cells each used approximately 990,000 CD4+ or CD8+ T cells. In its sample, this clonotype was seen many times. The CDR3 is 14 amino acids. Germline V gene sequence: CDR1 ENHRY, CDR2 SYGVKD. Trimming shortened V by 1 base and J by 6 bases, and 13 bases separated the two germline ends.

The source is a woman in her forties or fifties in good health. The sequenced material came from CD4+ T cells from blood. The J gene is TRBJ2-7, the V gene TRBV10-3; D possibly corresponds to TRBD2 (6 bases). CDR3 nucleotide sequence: TGTGCCATCAGTGAGTTAGGGACTGAGGGCGAGCAGTACTTC. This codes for CAISELGTEGEQYF.